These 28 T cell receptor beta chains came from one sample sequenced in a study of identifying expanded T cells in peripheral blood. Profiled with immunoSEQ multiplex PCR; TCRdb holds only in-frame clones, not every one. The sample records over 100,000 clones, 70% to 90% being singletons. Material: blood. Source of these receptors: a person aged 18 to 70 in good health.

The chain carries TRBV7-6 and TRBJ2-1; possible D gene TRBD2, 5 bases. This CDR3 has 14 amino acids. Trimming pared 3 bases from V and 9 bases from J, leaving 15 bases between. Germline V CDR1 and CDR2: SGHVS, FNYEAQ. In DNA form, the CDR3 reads TGTGCCAGCAGCTTGATAGCTCAAGAGGGTGAGCAGTTCTTC. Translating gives CASSLIAQEGEQFF.

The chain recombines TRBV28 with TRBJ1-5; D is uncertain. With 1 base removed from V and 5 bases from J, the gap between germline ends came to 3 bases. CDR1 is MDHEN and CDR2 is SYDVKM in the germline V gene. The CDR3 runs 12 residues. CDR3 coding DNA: TGTGCCAGCAGTTTATTGGATCAGCCCCAGCATTTT. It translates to CASSLLDQPQHF.

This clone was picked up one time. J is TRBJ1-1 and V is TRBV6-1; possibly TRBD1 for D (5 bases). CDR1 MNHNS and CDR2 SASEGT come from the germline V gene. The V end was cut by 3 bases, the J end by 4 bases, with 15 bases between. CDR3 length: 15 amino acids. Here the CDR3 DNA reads TGTGCCAGCAGTGAGGGCGGGGCGGGCCGCACTGAAGCTTTCTTT. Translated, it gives CASSEGGAGRTEAFF.

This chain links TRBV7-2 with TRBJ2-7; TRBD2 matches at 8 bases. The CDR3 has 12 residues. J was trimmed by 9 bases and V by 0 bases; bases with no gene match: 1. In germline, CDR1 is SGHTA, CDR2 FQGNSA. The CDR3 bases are TGTGCCAGCAGCTTAGCCGGGACTAGGCAGTACTTC. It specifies CASSLAGTRQYF.

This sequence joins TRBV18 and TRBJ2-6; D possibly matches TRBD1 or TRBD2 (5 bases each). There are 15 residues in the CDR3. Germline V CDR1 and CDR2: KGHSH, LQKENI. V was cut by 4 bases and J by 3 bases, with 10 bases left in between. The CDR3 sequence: CASSLLGVGANVLTF. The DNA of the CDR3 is TGTGCCAGCTCACTCTTGGGGGTTGGGGCCAACGTCCTGACTTTC. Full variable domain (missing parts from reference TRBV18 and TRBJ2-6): NAGVMQNPRHLVRRRGQEARLRCSPMKGHSHVYWYRQLPEEGLKFMVYLQKENIIDESGMPKERFSAEFPKEGPSILRIQQVVRGDSAAYFCASSLLGVGANVLTFGAGSRLTVL.

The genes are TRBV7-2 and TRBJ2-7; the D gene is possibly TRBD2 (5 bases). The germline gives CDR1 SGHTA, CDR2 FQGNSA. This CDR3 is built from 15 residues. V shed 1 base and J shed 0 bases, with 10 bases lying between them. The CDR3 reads CASSLEEAYSYEQYF. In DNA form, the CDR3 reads TGTGCCAGCAGCTTAGAGGAGGCGTACTCCTACGAGCAGTACTTC.

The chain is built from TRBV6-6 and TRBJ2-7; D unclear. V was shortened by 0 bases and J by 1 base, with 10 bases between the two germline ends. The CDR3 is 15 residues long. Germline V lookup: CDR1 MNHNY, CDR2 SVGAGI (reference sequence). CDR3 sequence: CASSYSPSLSYEQYF. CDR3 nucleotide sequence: TGTGCCAGCAGTTACTCCCCCAGCCTATCCTACGAGCAGTACTTC.

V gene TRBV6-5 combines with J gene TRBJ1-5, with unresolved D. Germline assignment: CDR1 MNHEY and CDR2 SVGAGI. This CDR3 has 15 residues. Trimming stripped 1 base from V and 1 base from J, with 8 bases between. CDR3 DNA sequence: TGTGCCAGCAGTTACTGGCCTTCGAGCAATCAGCCCCAGCATTTT. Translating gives CASSYWPSSNQPQHF.

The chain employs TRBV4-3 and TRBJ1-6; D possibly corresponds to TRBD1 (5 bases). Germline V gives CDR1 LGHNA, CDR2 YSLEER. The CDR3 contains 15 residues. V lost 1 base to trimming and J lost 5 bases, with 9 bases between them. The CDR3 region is CASSQGQPNNSPLHF. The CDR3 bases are TGCGCCAGCAGCCAAGGACAGCCCAATAATTCACCCCTCCACTTT.

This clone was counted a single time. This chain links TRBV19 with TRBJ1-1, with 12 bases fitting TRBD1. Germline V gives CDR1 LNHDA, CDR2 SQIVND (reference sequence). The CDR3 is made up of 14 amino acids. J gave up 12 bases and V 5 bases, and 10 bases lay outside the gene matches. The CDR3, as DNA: TGTGCCAGTAGTGGGGACAGGGGGCGACTTAATTCTTTCTTT. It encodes CASSGDRGRLNSFF.

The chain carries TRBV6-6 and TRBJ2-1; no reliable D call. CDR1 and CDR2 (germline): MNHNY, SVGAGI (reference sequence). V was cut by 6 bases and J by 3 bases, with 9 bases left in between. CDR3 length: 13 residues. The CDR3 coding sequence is TGTGCCAGCAGACCTGGTGGCTACAATGAGCAGTTCTTC. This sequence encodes CASRPGGYNEQFF.

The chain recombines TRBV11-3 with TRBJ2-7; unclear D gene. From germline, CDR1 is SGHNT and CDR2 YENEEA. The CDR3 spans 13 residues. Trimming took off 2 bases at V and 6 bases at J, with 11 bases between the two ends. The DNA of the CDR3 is TGTGCCAGCAGCTTACTTCTGGGTACCGAGCAGTACTTC. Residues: CASSLLLGTEQYF.

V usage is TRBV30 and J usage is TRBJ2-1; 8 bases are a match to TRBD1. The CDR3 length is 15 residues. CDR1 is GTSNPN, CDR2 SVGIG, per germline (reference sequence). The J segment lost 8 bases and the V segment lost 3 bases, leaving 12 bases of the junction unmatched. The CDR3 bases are TGTGCCTGGAGCGGAGACAGGGGTAGTTTTTATGAGCAGTTCTTC. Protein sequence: CAWSGDRGSFYEQFF.

DNA for the CDR3: TGTGCCAGCAGTGCACTAGCGGGAGGCACAGATACGCAGTATTTT. Translating it yields CASSALAGGTDTQYF. J is TRBJ2-3 and V is TRBV25-1; 11 bases match TRBD2. The J segment lost 1 base and the V segment lost 4 bases, leaving 1 base of the junction unmatched. This CDR3 is 15 amino acids long. The germline V gene encodes CDR1 MGHDK and CDR2 SYGVNS.

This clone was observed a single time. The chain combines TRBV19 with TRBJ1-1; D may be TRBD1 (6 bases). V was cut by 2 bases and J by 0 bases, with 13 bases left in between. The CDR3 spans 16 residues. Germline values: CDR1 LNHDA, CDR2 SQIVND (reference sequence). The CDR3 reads CASSIWGRGMNTEAFF. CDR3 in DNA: TGTGCCAGTAGTATATGGGGGCGGGGGATGAACACTGAAGCTTTCTTT.

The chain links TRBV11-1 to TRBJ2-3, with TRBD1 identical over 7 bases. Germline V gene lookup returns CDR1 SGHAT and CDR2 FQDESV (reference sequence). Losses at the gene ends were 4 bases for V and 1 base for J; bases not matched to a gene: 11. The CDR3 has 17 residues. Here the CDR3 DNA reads TGTGCCAGCAGCTCCTATACCTGGGACAGCCGCACAGATACGCAGTATTTT. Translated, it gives CASSSYTWDSRTDTQYF.

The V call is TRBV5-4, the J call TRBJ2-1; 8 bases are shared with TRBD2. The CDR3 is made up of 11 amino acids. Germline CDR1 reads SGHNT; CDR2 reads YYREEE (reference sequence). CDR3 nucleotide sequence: TGTGTAGCGGGATGGTACAATGAGCAGTTCTTC. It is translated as CVAGWYNEQFF.

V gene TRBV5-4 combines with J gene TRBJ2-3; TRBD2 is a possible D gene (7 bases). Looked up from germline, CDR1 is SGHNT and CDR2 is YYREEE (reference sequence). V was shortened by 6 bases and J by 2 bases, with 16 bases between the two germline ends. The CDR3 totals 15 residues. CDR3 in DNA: TGTGCCAGCAAAGCGGGACACATGACCACAGATACGCAGTATTTT. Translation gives CASKAGHMTTDTQYF.

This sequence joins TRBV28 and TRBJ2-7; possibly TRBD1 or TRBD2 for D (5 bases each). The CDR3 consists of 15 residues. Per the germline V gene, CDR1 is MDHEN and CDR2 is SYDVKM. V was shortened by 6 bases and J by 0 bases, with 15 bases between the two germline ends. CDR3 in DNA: TGTGCCAGCAGCCCCGGGACCCCAATCTCCTACGAGCAGTACTTC. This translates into CASSPGTPISYEQYF.

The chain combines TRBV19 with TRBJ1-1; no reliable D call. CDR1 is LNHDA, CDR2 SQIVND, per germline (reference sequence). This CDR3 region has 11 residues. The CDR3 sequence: CAARENTEAFF. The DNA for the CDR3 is TGTGCAGCAAGGGAGAACACTGAAGCTTTCTTT.

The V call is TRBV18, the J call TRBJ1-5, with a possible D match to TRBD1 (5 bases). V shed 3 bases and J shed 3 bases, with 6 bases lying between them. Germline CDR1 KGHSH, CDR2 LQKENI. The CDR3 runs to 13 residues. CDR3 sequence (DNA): TGTGCCAGCTCACCGGGGACCAATCAGCCCCAGCATTTT. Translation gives CASSPGTNQPQHF.

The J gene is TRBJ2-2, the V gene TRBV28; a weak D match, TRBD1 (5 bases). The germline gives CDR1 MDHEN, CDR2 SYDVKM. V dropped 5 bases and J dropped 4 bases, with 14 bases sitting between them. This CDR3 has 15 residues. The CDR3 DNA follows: TGTGCCAGCAGTCAGGTGGGGCACAGCACCGGGGAGCTGTTTTTT. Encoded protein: CASSQVGHSTGELFF.

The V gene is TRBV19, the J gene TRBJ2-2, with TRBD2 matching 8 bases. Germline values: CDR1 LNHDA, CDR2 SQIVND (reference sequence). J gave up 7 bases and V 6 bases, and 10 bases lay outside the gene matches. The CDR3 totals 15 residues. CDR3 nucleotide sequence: TGTGCCAGTAGAAGCTGGCGGGAGGTTGGCGGGGAGCTGTTTTTT. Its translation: CASRSWREVGGELFF.

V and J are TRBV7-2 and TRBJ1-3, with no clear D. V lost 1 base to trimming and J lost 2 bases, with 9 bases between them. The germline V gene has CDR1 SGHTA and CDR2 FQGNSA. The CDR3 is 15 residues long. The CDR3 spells CASSLVQGAGNTIYF. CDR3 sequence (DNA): TGTGCCAGCAGCTTAGTGCAAGGAGCTGGAAACACCATATATTTT. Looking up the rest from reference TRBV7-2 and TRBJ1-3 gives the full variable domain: GAGVSQSPSNKVTEKGKDVELRCDPISGHTALYWYRQSLGQGLEFLIYFQGNSAPDKSGLPSDRFSAERTGGSVSTLTIQRTQQEDSAVYLCASSLVQGAGNTIYFGEGSWLTVV.

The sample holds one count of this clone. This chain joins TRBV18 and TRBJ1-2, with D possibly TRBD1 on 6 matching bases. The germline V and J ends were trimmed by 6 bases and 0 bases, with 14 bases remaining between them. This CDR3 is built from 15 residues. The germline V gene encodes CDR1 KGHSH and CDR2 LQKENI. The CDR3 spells CASSPTGRTNYGYTF. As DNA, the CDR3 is TGTGCCAGCTCGCCTACAGGGAGAACTAACTATGGCTACACCTTC.

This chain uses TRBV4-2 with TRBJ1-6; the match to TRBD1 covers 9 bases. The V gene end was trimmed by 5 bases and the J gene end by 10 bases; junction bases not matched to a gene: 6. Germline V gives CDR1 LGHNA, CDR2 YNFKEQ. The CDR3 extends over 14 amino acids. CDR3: CASSSDRGKSPLHF. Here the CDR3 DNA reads TGTGCCAGCAGCTCGGACAGGGGTAAATCACCCCTCCACTTT.

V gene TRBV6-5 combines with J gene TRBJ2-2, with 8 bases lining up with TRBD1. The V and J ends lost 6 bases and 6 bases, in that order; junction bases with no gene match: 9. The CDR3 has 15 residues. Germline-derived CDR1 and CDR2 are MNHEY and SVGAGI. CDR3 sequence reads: CASSRPGTGPGELFF. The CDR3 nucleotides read TGTGCCAGCAGCCGTCCCGGGACAGGACCCGGGGAGCTGTTTTTT.

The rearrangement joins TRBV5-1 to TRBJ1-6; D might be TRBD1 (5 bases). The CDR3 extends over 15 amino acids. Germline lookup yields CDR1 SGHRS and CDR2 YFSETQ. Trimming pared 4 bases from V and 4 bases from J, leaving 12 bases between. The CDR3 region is CASSRDGAYNSPLHF. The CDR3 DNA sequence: TGCGCCAGCAGCCGGGACGGAGCATATAATTCACCCCTCCACTTT.